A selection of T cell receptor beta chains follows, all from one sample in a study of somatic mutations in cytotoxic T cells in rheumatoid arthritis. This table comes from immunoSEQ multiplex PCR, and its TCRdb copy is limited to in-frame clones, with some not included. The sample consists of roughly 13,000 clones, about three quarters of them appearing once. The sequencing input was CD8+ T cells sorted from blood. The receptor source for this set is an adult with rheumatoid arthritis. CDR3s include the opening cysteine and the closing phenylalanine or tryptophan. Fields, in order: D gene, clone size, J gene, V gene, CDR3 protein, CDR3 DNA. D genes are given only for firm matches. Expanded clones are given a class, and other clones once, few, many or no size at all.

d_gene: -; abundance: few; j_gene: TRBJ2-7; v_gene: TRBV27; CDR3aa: CASRMGRGEQYF; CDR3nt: TGTGCCAGCAGAATGGGGCGTGGGGAGCAGTACTTC
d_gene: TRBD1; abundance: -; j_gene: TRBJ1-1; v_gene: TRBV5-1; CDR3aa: CASKGTGAPEAFF; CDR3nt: TGCGCCAGCAAAGGGACAGGAGCACCTGAAGCTTTCTTT
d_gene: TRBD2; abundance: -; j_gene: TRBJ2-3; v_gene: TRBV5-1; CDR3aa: CASSLGEGGDTQYF; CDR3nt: TGCGCCAGCAGCTTGGGGGAGGGAGGAGATACGCAGTATTTT
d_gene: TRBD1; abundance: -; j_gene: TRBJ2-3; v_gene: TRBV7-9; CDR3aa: CASSLARQGQGNTQYF; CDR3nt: TGTGCCAGCAGCTTAGCCAGACAGGGGCAGGGCAATACGCAGTATTTT
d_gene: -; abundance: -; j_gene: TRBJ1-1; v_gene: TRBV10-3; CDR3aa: CAISESLDRNTEAFF; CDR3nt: TGTGCCATCAGTGAGTCGCTAGACAGGAACACTGAAGCTTTCTTT
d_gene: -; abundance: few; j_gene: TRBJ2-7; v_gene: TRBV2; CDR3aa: CASSATASAYDEQYF; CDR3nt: TGTGCCAGCAGCGCGACCGCCAGTGCTTACGACGAGCAGTACTTC
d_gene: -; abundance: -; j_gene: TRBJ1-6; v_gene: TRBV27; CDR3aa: CASSRGLAPPLHF; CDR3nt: TGTGCCAGCAGTAGGGGACTAGCCCCCCCCCTCCACTTT
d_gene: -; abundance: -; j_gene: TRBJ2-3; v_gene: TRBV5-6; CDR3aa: CASSFGSRITDTQYF; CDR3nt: TGTGCCAGCAGCTTTGGTTCTAGGATCACAGATACGCAGTATTTT
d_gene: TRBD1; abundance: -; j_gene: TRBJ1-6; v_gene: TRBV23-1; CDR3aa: CASGSRDRAHSPLHF; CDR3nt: TGCGCCAGCGGCTCCCGGGACAGGGCTCATTCACCCCTCCACTTT
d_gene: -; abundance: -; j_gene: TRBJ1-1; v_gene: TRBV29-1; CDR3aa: CSVAVGSLNTEAFF; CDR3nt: TGCAGCGTTGCCGTCGGGAGCCTGAACACTGAAGCTTTCTTT
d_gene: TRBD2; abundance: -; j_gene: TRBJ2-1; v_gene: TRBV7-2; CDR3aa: CASSLTSGGAGEQFF; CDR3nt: TGTGCCAGCAGCCTCACTAGCGGGGGGGCAGGTGAGCAGTTCTTC
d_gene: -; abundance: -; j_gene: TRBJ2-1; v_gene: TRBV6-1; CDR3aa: CASSEGNRHNEQFF; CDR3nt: TGTGCCAGCAGCGAGGGAAATCGGCACAATGAGCAGTTCTTC
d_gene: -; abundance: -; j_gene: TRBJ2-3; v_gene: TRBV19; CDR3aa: CASSIVGRGSTDTQYF; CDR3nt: TGTGCCAGTAGTATAGTAGGGCGAGGAAGCACAGATACGCAGTATTTT
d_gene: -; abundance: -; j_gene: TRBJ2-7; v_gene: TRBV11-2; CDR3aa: CASSLGTTFNF; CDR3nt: TGTGCCAGCAGCTTAGGCACAACTTTTAACTTC
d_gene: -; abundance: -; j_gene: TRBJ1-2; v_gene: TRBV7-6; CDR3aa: CASSLGEGNYGYTF; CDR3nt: TGTGCCAGCAGCTTAGGCGAGGGTAACTATGGCTACACCTTC
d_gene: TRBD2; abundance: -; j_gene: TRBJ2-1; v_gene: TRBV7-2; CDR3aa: CASSLRTSGVTYNEQFF; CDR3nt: TGTGCCAGCAGCTTAAGGACTAGCGGGGTTACCTACAATGAGCAGTTCTTC
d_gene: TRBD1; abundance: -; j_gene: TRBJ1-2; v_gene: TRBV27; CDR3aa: CASSYGQEGYGYTF; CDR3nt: TGTGCCAGCAGTTACGGACAGGAGGGCTATGGCTACACCTTC
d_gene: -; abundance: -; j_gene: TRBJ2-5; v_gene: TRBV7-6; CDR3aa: CASSLVWGQNQETQYF; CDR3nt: TGTGCCAGCAGCTTAGTTTGGGGACAAAACCAAGAGACCCAGTACTTC
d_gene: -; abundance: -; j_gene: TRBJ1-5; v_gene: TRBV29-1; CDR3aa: CSPLSRGGDYSNQPQHF; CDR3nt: TGCAGCCCCTTGAGTCGGGGTGGGGACTATAGCAATCAGCCCCAGCATTTT
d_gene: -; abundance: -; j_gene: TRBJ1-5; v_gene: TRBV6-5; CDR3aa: CASSYSGSNQPQHF; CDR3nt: TGTGCCAGCAGTTATTCAGGGAGCAATCAGCCCCAGCATTTT
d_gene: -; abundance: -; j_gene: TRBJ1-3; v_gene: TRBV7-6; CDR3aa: CASSRGGESGNTIYF; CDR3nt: TGTGCCAGCAGCAGGGGTGGGGAATCCGGAAACACCATATATTTT
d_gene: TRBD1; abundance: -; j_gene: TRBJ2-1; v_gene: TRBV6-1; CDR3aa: CASSESVTSGQVPGGEQFF; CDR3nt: TGTGCCAGCAGTGAATCTGTCACATCCGGACAGGTTCCCGGCGGTGAGCAGTTCTTC
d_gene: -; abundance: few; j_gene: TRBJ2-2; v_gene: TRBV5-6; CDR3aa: CASSSRDVTGELFF; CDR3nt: TGTGCCAGCAGTTCACGAGACGTAACCGGGGAGCTGTTTTTT
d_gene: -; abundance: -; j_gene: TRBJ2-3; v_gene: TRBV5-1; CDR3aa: CASSLGRNADTQYF; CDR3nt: TGCGCCAGCAGCTTGGGACGGAACGCAGATACGCAGTATTTT
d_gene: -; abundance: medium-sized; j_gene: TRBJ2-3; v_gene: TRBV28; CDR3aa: CASSTPPDTQYF; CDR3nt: TGTGCCAGCAGTACCCCCCCCGATACGCAGTATTTT
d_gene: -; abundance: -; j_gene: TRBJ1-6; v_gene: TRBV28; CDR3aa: CASRKNGARSPLHF; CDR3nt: TGTGCCAGCAGGAAAAACGGGGCTCGGTCACCCCTCCACTTT
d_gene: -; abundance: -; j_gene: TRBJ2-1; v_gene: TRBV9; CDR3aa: CASSVEGRDEQFF; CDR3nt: TGTGCCAGCAGCGTAGAAGGGCGGGATGAGCAGTTCTTC
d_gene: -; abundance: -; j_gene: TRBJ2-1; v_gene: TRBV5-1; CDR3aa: CASSLDGGYPGDEQFF; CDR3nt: TGCGCCAGCAGCTTGGATGGGGGATACCCTGGGGATGAGCAGTTCTTC
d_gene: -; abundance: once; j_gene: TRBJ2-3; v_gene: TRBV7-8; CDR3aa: CASSLGTSNTDTQYF; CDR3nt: TGTGCCAGCAGCTTAGGAACTAGCAATACAGATACGCAGTATTTT
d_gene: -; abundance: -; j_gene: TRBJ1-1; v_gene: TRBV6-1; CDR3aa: CASSDWAGSTEAFF; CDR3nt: TGTGCCAGCAGTGACTGGGCAGGGAGCACTGAAGCTTTCTTT
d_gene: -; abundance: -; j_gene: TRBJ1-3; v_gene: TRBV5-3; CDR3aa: CARSLGGGIAGNTIYF; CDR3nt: TGTGCCAGAAGCTTGGGAGGGGGGATAGCGGGAAACACCATATATTTT
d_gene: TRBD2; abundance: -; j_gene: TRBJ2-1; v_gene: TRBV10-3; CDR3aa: CAISELAGFSYNEQFF; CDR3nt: TGTGCCATCAGTGAACTAGCGGGTTTCTCCTACAATGAGCAGTTCTTC
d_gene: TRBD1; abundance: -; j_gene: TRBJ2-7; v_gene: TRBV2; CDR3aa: CASDPTGTSYEQYF; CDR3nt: TGTGCCAGCGATCCGACAGGGACCTCTTACGAGCAGTACTTC
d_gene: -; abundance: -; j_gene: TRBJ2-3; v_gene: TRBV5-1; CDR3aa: CASSLAGLDTDTQYF; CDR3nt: TGCGCCAGCAGCTTGGCCGGGCTAGACACAGATACGCAGTATTTT
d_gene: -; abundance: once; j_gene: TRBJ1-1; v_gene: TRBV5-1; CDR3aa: CASSLAGWDLNTEAFF; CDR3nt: TGCGCCAGCAGCTTGGCCGGGTGGGACTTGAACACTGAAGCTTTCTTT
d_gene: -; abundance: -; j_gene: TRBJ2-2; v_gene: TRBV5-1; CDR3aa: CASSLAGSGDTGELFF; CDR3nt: TGCGCCAGCAGCTTGGCGGGTTCAGGGGACACCGGGGAGCTGTTTTTT
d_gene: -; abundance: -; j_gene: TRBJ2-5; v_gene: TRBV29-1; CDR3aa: CSGQGQETQYF; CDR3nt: TGCAGCGGGCAGGGCCAAGAGACCCAGTACTTC
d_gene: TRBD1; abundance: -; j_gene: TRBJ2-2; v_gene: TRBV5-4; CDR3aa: CASSLQGGSGELFF; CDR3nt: TGTGCCAGCAGCTTACAGGGGGGCTCCGGGGAGCTGTTTTTT
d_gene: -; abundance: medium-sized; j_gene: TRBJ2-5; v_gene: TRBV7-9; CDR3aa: CASSLEISETQYF; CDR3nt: TGTGCCAGCAGCCTTGAGATCTCAGAGACCCAGTACTTC
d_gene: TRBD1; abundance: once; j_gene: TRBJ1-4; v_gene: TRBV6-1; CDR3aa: CASRDREVREKLFF; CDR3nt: TGTGCCAGCCGGGACAGGGAAGTTCGGGAAAAACTGTTTTTT
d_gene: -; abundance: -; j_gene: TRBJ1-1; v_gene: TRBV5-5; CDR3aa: CASSLQADTEAFF; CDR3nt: TGTGCCAGCAGCCTCCAGGCGGACACTGAAGCTTTCTTT
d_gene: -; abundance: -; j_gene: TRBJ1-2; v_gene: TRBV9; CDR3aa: CASSVRPSNDFVYTF; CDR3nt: TGTGCCAGCAGCGTCAGACCCAGTAATGATTTTGTCTACACCTTC
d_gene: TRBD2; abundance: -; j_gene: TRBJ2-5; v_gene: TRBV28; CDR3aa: CASSLGTSGGETQYF; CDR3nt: TGTGCCAGCAGTCTCGGGACTAGCGGGGGGGAGACCCAGTACTTC
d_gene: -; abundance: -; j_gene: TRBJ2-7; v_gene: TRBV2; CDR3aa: CASSEERGVYEQYF; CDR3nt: TGTGCCAGCAGTGAAGAGAGGGGAGTCTACGAGCAGTACTTC
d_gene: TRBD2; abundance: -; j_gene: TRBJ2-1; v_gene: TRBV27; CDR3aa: CASSATGTSGGPGSYNEQFF; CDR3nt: TGTGCCAGCAGTGCAACCGGGACTAGCGGGGGGCCCGGTTCCTACAATGAGCAGTTCTTC
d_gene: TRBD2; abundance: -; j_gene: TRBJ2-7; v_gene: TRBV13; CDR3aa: CASSLGGVAYEQYF; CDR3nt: TGTGCCAGCAGCTTGGGGGGGGTTGCCTACGAGCAGTACTTC
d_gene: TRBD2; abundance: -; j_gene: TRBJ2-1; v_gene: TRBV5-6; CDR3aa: CASSLRGGESLHGNEQFF; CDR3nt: TGTGCCAGCAGCTTGCGGGGGGGCGAGTCCCTCCACGGCAATGAGCAGTTCTTC
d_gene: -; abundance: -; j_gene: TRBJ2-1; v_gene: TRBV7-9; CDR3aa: CASTMGDNEQFF; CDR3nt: TGTGCCAGCACCATGGGGGACAATGAGCAGTTCTTC